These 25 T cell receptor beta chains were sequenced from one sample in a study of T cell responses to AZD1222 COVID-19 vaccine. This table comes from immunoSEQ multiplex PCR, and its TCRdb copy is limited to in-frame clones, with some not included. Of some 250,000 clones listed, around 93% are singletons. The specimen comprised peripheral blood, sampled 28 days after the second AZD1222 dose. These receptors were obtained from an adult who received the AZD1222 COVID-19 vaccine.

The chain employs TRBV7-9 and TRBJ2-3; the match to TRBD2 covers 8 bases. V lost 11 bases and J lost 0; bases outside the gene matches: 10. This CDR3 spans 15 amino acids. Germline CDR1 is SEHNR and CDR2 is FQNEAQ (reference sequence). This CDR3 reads CALPGASGSTDTQYF. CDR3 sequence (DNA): TGTGCCCTCCCGGGAGCTAGCGGGAGCACAGATACGCAGTATTTT.

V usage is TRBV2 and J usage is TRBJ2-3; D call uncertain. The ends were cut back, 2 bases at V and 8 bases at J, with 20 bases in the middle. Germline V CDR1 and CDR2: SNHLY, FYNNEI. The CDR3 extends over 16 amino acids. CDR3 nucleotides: TGTGCCAGCAGTGAACGGCAGGCGACCGATCGAGGTACGCAGTATTTT. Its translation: CASSERQATDRGTQYF.

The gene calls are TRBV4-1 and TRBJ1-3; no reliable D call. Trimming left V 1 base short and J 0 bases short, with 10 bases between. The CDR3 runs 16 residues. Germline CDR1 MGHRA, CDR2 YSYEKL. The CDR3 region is CASSQGGTSSGNTIYF. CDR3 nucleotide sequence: TGCGCCAGCAGCCAAGGTGGCACCTCCTCTGGAAACACCATATATTTT.

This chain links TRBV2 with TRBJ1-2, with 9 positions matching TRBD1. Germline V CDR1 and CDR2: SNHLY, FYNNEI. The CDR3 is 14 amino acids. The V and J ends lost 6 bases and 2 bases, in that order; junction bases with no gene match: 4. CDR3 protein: CASRDTGGNYGYTF. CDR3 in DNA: TGTGCCAGCAGAGACACAGGGGGCAACTATGGCTACACCTTC.

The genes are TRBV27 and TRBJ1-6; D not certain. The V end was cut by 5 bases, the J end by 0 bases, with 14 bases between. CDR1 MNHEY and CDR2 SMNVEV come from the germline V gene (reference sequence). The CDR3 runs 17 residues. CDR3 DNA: TGTGCCAGCAGTCCGACCGCCTGGGGCTCCTATAATTCACCCCTCCACTTT. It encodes CASSPTAWGSYNSPLHF.

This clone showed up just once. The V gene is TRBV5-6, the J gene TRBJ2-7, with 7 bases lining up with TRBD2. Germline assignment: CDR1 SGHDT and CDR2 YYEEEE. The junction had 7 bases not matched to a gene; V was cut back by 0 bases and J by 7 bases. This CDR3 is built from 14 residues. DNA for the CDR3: TGTGCCAGCAGCTTGGAGAGAGGGAGGGGAGAGCAGTACTTC. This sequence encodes CASSLERGRGEQYF.

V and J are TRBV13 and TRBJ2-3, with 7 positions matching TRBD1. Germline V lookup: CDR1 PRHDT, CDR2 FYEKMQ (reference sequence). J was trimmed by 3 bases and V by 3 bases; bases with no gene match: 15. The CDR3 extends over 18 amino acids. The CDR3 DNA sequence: TGTGCCAGCAGCTTTAAACCTATACGGGACAGTTTGACAGATACGCAGTATTTT. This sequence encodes CASSFKPIRDSLTDTQYF. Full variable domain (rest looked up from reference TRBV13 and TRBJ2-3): AAGVIQSPRHLIKEKRETATLKCYPIPRHDTVYWYQQGPGQDPQFLISFYEKMQSDKGSIPDRFSAQQFSDYHSELNMSSLELGDSALYFCASSFKPIRDSLTDTQYFGPGTRLTVL.

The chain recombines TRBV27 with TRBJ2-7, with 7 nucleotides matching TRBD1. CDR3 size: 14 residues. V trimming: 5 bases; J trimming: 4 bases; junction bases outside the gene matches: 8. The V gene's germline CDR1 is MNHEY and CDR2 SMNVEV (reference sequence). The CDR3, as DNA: TGTGCCAGCAGTCCGGGACAGTCCTTTTACGAGCAGTACTTC. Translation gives CASSPGQSFYEQYF.

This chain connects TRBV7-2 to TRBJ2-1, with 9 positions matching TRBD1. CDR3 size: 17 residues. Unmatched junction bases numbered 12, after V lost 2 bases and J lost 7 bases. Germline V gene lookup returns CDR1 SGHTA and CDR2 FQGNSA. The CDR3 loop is CASSLSTGTGMKNEQFF. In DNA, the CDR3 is TGTGCCAGCAGCTTATCGACTGGGACAGGGATGAAAAATGAGCAGTTCTTC.

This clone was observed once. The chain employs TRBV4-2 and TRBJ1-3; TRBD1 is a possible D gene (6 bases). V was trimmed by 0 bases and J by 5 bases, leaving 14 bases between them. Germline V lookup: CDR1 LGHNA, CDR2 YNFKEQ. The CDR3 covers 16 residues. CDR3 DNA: TGTGCCAGCAGCCAAGAACCCCCGACAGGACGAAACACCATATATTTT. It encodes CASSQEPPTGRNTIYF.

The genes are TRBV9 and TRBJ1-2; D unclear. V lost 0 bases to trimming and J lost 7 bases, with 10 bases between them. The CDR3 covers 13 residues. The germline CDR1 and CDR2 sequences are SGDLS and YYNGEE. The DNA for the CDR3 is TGTGCCAGCAGCGTAGCATTATCCCGTGGCTACACCTTC. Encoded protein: CASSVALSRGYTF.

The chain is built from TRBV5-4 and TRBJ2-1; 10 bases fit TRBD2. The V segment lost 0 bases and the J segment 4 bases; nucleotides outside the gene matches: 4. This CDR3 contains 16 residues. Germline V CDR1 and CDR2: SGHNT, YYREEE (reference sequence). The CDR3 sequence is CASSLALAGGYNEQFF. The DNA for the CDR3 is TGTGCCAGCAGCTTGGCCTTAGCGGGGGGTTACAATGAGCAGTTCTTC. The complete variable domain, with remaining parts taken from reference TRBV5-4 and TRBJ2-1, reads ETGVTQSPTHLIKTRGQQVTLRCSSQSGHNTVSWYQQALGQGPQFIFQYYREEENGRGNFPPRFSGLQFPNYSSELNVNALELDDSALYLCASSLALAGGYNEQFFGPGTRLTVL.

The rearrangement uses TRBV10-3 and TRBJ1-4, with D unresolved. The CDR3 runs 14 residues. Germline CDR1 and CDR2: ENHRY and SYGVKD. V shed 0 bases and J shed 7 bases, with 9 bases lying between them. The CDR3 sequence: CAISESAGGEKLFF. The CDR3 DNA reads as TGTGCCATCAGTGAGTCTGCAGGAGGTGAAAAACTGTTTTTT.

This CDR3 is CASSQERGVGELFF. CDR3 nucleotides: TGTGCCAGCAGCCAAGAACGAGGAGTCGGGGAGCTGTTTTTT. The V gene is TRBV4-2, the J gene TRBJ2-2; D unresolved. This CDR3 contains 14 residues. Germline V gives CDR1 LGHNA, CDR2 YNFKEQ. Deletions cut 0 bases from V and 7 bases from J, with 9 bases between.

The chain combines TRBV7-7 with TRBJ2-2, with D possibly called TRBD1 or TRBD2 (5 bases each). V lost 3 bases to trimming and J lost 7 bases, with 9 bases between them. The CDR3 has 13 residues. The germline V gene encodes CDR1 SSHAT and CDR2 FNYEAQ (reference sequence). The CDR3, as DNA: TGTGCCAGCAGCTTTGGGGGTGGCGGGGAGCTGTTTTTT. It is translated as CASSFGGGGELFF.

In DNA form, the CDR3 reads TGTGCCAGCAGCTTATACGATGAGCAGTTCTTC. It codes for CASSLYDEQFF. The J gene is TRBJ2-1, the V gene TRBV5-6; no firm D call. Germline V gene lookup returns CDR1 SGHDT and CDR2 YYEEEE. V lost 2 bases to trimming and J lost 8 bases, with 5 bases between them. CDR3 length: 11 residues. Full variable domain (remainder filled in from reference TRBV5-6 and TRBJ2-1): DAGVTQSPTHLIKTRGQQVTLRCSPKSGHDTVSWYQQALGQGPQFIFQYYEEEERQRGNFPDRFSGHQFPNYSSELNVNALLLGDSALYLCASSLYDEQFFGPGTRLTVL.

CDR3 region: CASSLSSSYNSPLHF. CDR3 nucleotide sequence: TGTGCCAGCAGTTTATCGAGCAGCTATAATTCACCCCTCCACTTT. V is TRBV27 and J is TRBJ1-6; unclear D gene. Germline V CDR1 and CDR2: MNHEY, SMNVEV (reference sequence). V dropped 0 bases and J dropped 3 bases, with 6 bases sitting between them. The CDR3 covers 15 residues.

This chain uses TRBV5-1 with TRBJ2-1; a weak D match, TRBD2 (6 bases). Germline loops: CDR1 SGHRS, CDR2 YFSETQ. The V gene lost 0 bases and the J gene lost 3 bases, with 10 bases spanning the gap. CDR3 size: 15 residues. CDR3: CASSLEGTFYNEQFF. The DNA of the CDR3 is TGCGCCAGCAGCTTGGAGGGGACTTTCTACAATGAGCAGTTCTTC.

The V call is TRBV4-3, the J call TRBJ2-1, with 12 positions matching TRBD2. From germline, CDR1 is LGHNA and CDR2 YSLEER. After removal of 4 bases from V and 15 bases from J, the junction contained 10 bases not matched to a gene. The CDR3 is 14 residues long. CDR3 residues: CASSRGLAGSLPFF. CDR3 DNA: TGCGCCAGCAGCCGAGGACTAGCGGGATCCCTGCCGTTCTTC.

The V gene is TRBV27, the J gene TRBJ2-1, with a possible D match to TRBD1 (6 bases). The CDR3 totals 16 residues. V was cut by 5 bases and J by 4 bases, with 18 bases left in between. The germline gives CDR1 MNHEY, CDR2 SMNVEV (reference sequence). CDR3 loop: CASSLAVRQVYNEQFF. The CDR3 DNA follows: TGTGCCAGCAGTCTCGCCGTGAGACAGGTATACAATGAGCAGTTCTTC.

This CDR3 reads CASSYERGPTGELFF. The CDR3 nucleotides read TGTGCCAGCAGTTACGAGAGGGGGCCGACCGGGGAGCTGTTTTTT. The rearrangement links TRBV6-5 to TRBJ2-2; 7 bases map to TRBD1. V was pared by 2 bases and J by 5 bases, with 5 bases of the junction left unmatched. The CDR3 is made up of 15 amino acids. The germline CDR1 and CDR2 sequences are MNHEY and SVGAGI.

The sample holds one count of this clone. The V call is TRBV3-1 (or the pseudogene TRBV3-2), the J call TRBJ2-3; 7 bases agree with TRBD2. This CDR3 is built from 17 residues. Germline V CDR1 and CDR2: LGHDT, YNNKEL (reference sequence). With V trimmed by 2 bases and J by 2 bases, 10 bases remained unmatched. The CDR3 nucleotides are TGTGCCAGCAGCCAAATAGGGGACTACACTATCACAGATACGCAGTATTTT. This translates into CASSQIGDYTITDTQYF.

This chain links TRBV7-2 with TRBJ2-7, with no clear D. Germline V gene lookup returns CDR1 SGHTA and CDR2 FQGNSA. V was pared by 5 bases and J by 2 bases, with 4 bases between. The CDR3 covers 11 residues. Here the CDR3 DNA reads TGTGCCAGCAGCCGCACCTACGAGCAGTACTTC. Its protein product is CASSRTYEQYF. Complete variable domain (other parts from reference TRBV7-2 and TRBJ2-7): GAGVSQSPSNKVTEKGKDVELRCDPISGHTALYWYRQSLGQGLEFLIYFQGNSAPDKSGLPSDRFSAERTGGSVSTLTIQRTQQEDSAVYLCASSRTYEQYFGPGTRLTVT.

The CDR3: CATSRGDREQTEAFF. CDR3 nucleotide sequence: TGTGCCACCAGCAGAGGGGACAGGGAGCAGACTGAAGCTTTCTTT. This chain connects TRBV15 to TRBJ1-1; TRBD1 matches 9 bases. Germline loops: CDR1 LNHNV, CDR2 YYDKDF (reference sequence). There are 15 residues in the CDR3. V lost 1 base to trimming and J lost 5 bases; unmatched junction nucleotides: 5.

CDR3 sequence: CASSVQGANGELFF. The CDR3 DNA is TGTGCCAGCAGCGTACAGGGGGCGAACGGGGAGCTGTTTTTT. V and J are TRBV9 and TRBJ2-2; 8 bases are shared with TRBD1. The V gene end was trimmed by 1 base and the J gene end by 7 bases; junction bases not matched to a gene: 3. Germline CDR1 reads SGDLS; CDR2 reads YYNGEE. The CDR3 is 14 amino acids.